A selection of T cell receptor beta chains follows, all from one sample in a study of CD4 T cells in relation to SARS-CoV-2 and coronaviruses. These receptors have no known antigen. The method was immunoSEQ multiplex PCR; TCRdb's version includes in-frame clones alone and lacks a portion of them. The table shows about 26,000 clones, with roughly 73% occurring only once. The sequenced sample was CD4+ T cells from PBMCs, cultured in vitro. The receptors derive from a human donor in good health. Each CDR3 is given with its conserved first and last residue. A D gene is named only where the DNA matches it firmly. Size tells how often a clone was seen (once, few, many) or the class of an expanded clone, and some rows leave it out.

D gene	V gene	clone size	J gene	CDR3 DNA	CDR3 protein
NA	TRBV11-3	NA	TRBJ1-1	TGTGCCAGCAGCTTGACCGAGAACACTGAAGCTTTCTTT	CASSLTENTEAFF
NA	TRBV11-1	NA	TRBJ2-7	TGTGCCAGCAGCTTGGGAGCAAGGGGAATGTACTTC	CASSLGARGMYF
NA	TRBV5-8	once	TRBJ2-1	TGTGCCAGCAGCTTGGCACTAGTACCCTACAATGAGCAGTTCTTC	CASSLALVPYNEQFF
NA	TRBV7-2	NA	TRBJ2-5	TGTGCCAGCACTATCTGGGTGGGCGGGGAGACCCAGTACTTC	CASTIWVGGETQYF
TRBD1	TRBV6-5	NA	TRBJ2-2	TGTGCCAGCAGTAGGGACAGGGGTAGCGGGGAGCTGTTTTTT	CASSRDRGSGELFF
NA	TRBV29-1	NA	TRBJ1-1	TGCAGCGTTCAGCTTCCGGGAGATAACACTGAAGCTTTCTTT	CSVQLPGDNTEAFF
NA	TRBV5-1	NA	TRBJ2-5	TGCGCCAGCAGCCTTGGGATCCGGGAGACCCAGTACTTC	CASSLGIRETQYF
NA	TRBV27	few	TRBJ1-6	TGTGCCAGCAGTTTATCCGGGCAGGGATATAATTCACCCCTCCACTTT	CASSLSGQGYNSPLHF
NA	TRBV4-2	NA	TRBJ2-3	TGTGCCAGCAGCCAAGATAGGATCTCGGGGGGCACAGATACGCAGTATTTT	CASSQDRISGGTDTQYF
NA	TRBV4-1	few	TRBJ2-7	TGCGCCAGCAGCCAACCCTCCACAGGGACCTACGAGCAGTACTTC	CASSQPSTGTYEQYF
NA	TRBV5-1	NA	TRBJ1-4	TGCGCCAGCAGCTTGGCCGGGAGGATGGGGAATGAAAAACTGTTTTTT	CASSLAGRMGNEKLFF
TRBD2	TRBV20-1	NA	TRBJ2-3	TGCAGTGCTAGTCTTATAGCGGGGGGGGCCATCACAGATACGCAGTATTTT	CSASLIAGGAITDTQYF
TRBD2	TRBV5-1	NA	TRBJ2-7	TGCGCCAGCAGCCTTATGACTAGCGGCTACGAGCAGTACTTC	CASSLMTSGYEQYF
NA	TRBV11-1	NA	TRBJ2-3	TGTGCCAGCAGCCCGAGGGGGGGAGTGAGGGATACGCAGTATTTT	CASSPRGGVRDTQYF
NA	TRBV11-3	NA	TRBJ1-1	TGTGCCAGCAGCGTTCGGGGGTCAAACACTGAAGCTTTCTTT	CASSVRGSNTEAFF
NA	TRBV7-3	NA	TRBJ1-2	TGTGCCAGCAGCGGGGATTGGGTGGGGGGCCTCCCAGGGGGCTACACCTTC	CASSGDWVGGLPGGYTF
NA	TRBV29-1	NA	TRBJ2-5	TGCAGCGTTGCGGGACATGGGCTCCAAGAGACCCAGTACTTC	CSVAGHGLQETQYF
TRBD2	TRBV30	few	TRBJ2-7	TGTGCCTGGAGTCGGGGGGGCTACGAGCAGTACTTC	CAWSRGGYEQYF